The 19 T cell receptor beta chains in this list originate from one sample, sequenced in a study of CD8 T cells in ankylosing spondylitis. TCRdb independently ran MiXCR on the 5' RACE reads; one entry per CDR3 protein. The sample gives around 250,000 distinct CDR3 sequences, 9.5% to 12% of which show up once; about 6.8% is in the top ten. The sequenced sample was blood, either unsorted or a sorted T cell fraction (not recorded which). The receptor set was obtained from a male donor with ankylosing spondylitis or in good health (not recorded which).

In this sample, this clonotype turned up many times. The genes are TRBV2 and TRBJ2-1, with 8 bases lining up with TRBD2. The CDR3 is 15 residues long. V was clipped by 8 bases and J by 7 bases; unmatched bases: 13. Looked up from germline, CDR1 is SNHLY and CDR2 is FYNNEI. The CDR3 loop reads CASGSRGGITNEQFF. DNA of the CDR3: TGTGCCAGCGGGAGTCGCGGGGGGATTACAAATGAGCAGTTCTTC.

This clonotype has at least ten counts. The chain has TRBV28 and TRBJ1-5; 9 bases map to TRBD1. The germline V gene encodes CDR1 MDHEN and CDR2 SYDVKM. The J segment lost 5 bases and the V segment lost 1 base, leaving 9 bases of the junction unmatched. The CDR3 has 17 amino acids. The DNA of the CDR3 is TGTGCCAGCAGTTTATTTGGGGCACAGGGGGCTTATCAGCCCCAGCATTTT. It encodes CASSLFGAQGAYQPQHF.

The chain combines TRBV2 with TRBJ2-5; D gene unclear. The CDR3 contains 13 residues. Germline V CDR1 and CDR2: SNHLY, FYNNEI. V lost 11 bases, J lost 5 bases, and 18 bases lay in between. CDR3 DNA sequence: TGTGCCGTTGGAGTTCGAATTTTGGAGACCCAGTACTTC. Translated, it gives CAVGVRILETQYF.

The chain is built from TRBV6-5 and TRBJ2-5, with 8 bases matching TRBD2. Germline assignment: CDR1 MNHEY and CDR2 SVGAGI. The CDR3 sequence is 17 residues long. The ends lost 2 bases at V and 4 bases at J; junction bases unmatched: 12. Written as DNA, the CDR3 is TGTGCCAGCAGTTACCCTCCCGCGGGGGGCAATCCAGAGACCCAGTACTTC. It translates to CASSYPPAGGNPETQYF.

This clonotype was seen at least ten times. This sequence joins TRBV5-1 and TRBJ2-3; D unresolved. Trimming removed 1 base at V and 4 bases at J, with 10 bases between. Germline V gives CDR1 SGHRS, CDR2 YFSETQ. The CDR3 spans 14 residues. For the CDR3, the DNA is TGCGCCAGCAGCTTGCGAGCCGCTTCAGATACGCAGTATTTT. As protein: CASSLRAASDTQYF.

This clonotype appeared a few times. The CDR3 sequence: CASSSYSYNEQFF. CDR3 nucleotides: TGTGCCAGCAGCTCGTATTCCTACAATGAGCAGTTCTTC. V gene TRBV7-9 combines with J gene TRBJ2-1; D gene ambiguous. The CDR3 loop spans 13 amino acids. CDR1 and CDR2 (germline): SEHNR, FQNEAQ (reference sequence). V was pared by 4 bases and J by 1 base, with 5 bases between.

The CDR3 coding sequence is TGCGCCAGCAGCCGAAGCGCAGGGCCTGCTTTCTTT. Translating it yields CASSRSAGPAFF. The V and J genes are TRBV4-1 and TRBJ1-1, with D perhaps TRBD1 (5 bases). The CDR3 spans 12 residues. The V and J ends lost 4 bases and 11 bases respectively, with 14 bases between them. Germline CDR1 is MGHRA and CDR2 is YSYEKL.

The chain recombines TRBV5-1 with TRBJ2-7, with 7 bases identical to TRBD1. Per germline, CDR1 SGHRS and CDR2 YFSETQ. V trimming: 2 bases; J trimming: 1 base; junction bases outside the gene matches: 6. CDR3 size: 15 residues. CDR3 sequence (DNA): TGCGCCAGCAGCTTTGGCTACAGGGGATCCTACGAGCAGTACTTC. This gives the protein CASSFGYRGSYEQYF.

This clonotype was counted at least ten times. V and J are TRBV3-1 and TRBJ2-7, with D perhaps given as TRBD1 or TRBD2 (5 bases each). Trimming removed 3 bases at V and 6 bases at J, with 15 bases between. CDR3 length: 14 amino acids. From germline, CDR1 is LGHDT and CDR2 YNNKEL (reference sequence). CDR3 DNA: TGTGCCAGCAGCCAGAGGGACCGGGTCGGCGAGCAGTACTTC. Amino acid sequence: CASSQRDRVGEQYF.

This clonotype was observed many times. The chain joins TRBV7-2 to TRBJ1-5, with a tentative D call TRBD1 (5 bases). This CDR3 comprises 13 residues. In germline, CDR1 is SGHTA, CDR2 FQGNSA. V lost 5 bases, J lost 9 bases, and 14 bases lay in between. CDR3 protein: CASSTGPGGPQHF. The CDR3 nucleotides read TGTGCCAGCAGCACAGGCCCGGGTGGGCCCCAGCATTTT.

This chain joins TRBV29-1 and TRBJ2-5; 8 nucleotides align to TRBD2. V trimming: 6 bases; J trimming: 1 base; junction bases outside the gene matches: 13. Germline CDR1 SQVTM, CDR2 ANQGSEA. The CDR3 is 16 amino acids. CDR3 in amino acids: CSVQGTSGAIQETQYF. Written as DNA, the CDR3 is TGCAGCGTCCAAGGAACTAGCGGTGCGATCCAAGAGACCCAGTACTTC.

The rearrangement links TRBV15 to TRBJ2-3; D gene uncertain. CDR1 LNHNV and CDR2 YYDKDF come from the germline V gene (reference sequence). This CDR3 is built from 16 residues. Trimming stripped 0 bases from V and 0 bases from J, with 10 bases between. The CDR3 protein is CATSRDLGRSTDTQYF. The CDR3 DNA reads as TGTGCCACCAGCAGAGATCTTGGCAGGAGCACAGATACGCAGTATTTT.

This clonotype came up many times. This chain joins TRBV6-5 and TRBJ2-1, with D tentatively TRBD2 (5 bases). Per germline, CDR1 MNHEY and CDR2 SVGAGI. CDR3 length: 13 amino acids. Trimming pared 0 bases from V and 7 bases from J, leaving 7 bases between. CDR3 DNA sequence: TGTGCCAGCAGTTACTCGTCGGGGAATGAGCAGTTCTTC. As protein: CASSYSSGNEQFF.

Comment on this clonotype: A read error may be the cause here, since a much bigger clone is one base away. The V and J genes are TRBV12-3 or TRBV12-4 and TRBJ2-3; maybe TRBD1 (5 bases). The CDR3 is made up of 14 amino acids. Here the CDR3 reads CANSLQVGTDTQYF. The CDR3 DNA reads as TGTGCCAACAGTTTACAGGTTGGCACAGATACGCAGTATTTT.

The sample holds many counts of this clonotype. The chain uses TRBV30 and TRBJ1-5; unclear D gene. In germline, CDR1 is GTSNPN, CDR2 SVGIG (reference sequence). The CDR3 loop spans 9 amino acids. Between the trimmed V and J ends, which lost 5 bases and 5 bases, there was a span of 1 base. The CDR3 reads CAWYQPQHF. The CDR3 nucleotides read TGTGCCTGGTATCAGCCCCAGCATTTT.

This clonotype was recorded many times. V usage is TRBV28 and J usage is TRBJ1-5, with a possible D match to TRBD1 (6 bases). V was cut by 8 bases and J by 0 bases, with 11 bases left in between. In germline, CDR1 is MDHEN, CDR2 SYDVKM. This CDR3 comprises 14 residues. CDR3 DNA: TGTGCCAGCGTGACAGGCTATAGCAATCAGCCCCAGCATTTT. It yields the protein CASVTGYSNQPQHF.

The CDR3, as DNA: TGTGCCAGCAGCACTCCTGCAGGGGGGCGTTACGAGCAGTACTTC. Translation: CASSTPAGGRYEQYF. This sequence joins TRBV28 and TRBJ2-7; a possible D gene is TRBD1 (7 bases). Germline V CDR1 and CDR2: MDHEN, SYDVKM. CDR3 length equals 15 residues. V was cut by 6 bases and J by 4 bases, with 19 bases left in between.

This clonotype was counted many times. This CDR3 is CAISERTTDTQYF. CDR3 sequence (DNA): TGTGCCATCAGTGAAAGAACCACAGATACGCAGTATTTT. V gene TRBV10-3 combines with J gene TRBJ2-3; D ambiguous. Trimming took off 3 bases at V and 2 bases at J, with 6 bases between the two ends. The CDR3 runs 13 residues. Germline V lookup: CDR1 ENHRY, CDR2 SYGVKD.

This clonotype was detected many times. V gene TRBV20-1 combines with J gene TRBJ2-7, with TRBD1 matching 7 bases. This CDR3 region has 17 residues. Germline trimming cut 2 bases from V and 3 bases from J; bases unmatched to any gene: 16. Per the germline V gene, CDR1 is DFQATT and CDR2 is SNEGSKA (reference sequence). The CDR3: CSARTLARDREVYEQYF. The CDR3 DNA follows: TGCAGTGCTAGAACTTTAGCCCGCGACAGGGAAGTCTACGAGCAGTACTTC.